One sample yielded the 27 T cell receptor beta chains listed below, sequenced in a study of T cells in Graves' hyperthyroidism and ophthalmopathy. Amplification of TCR beta CDR3 regions was performed using RNA transcripts as template. Carried out on the TCR CDR3, a first-round RT-PCR used the HTBI primer set. TCRdb fed the multiplex PCR reads into MiXCR, producing one record per CDR3 protein. The sample shows some 440,000 distinct CDR3 sequences, approximately 14% of them seen only once. Sample: blood. Every receptor here comes from a woman between 18 and 29 years old with Graves' hyperthyroidism.

The table lists this clonotype with a count of one. The chain joins TRBV7-9 to TRBJ1-6, with a possible D match to TRBD1 (5 bases). The CDR3 is 18 residues long. The V gene's germline CDR1 is SEHNR and CDR2 FQNEAQ (reference sequence). Trimming stripped 7 bases from V and 5 bases from J, with 24 bases between. The CDR3 nucleotides read TGTGCCAGCAACCCAAAACGTCGCATCGGGGGACATAATTCACCCCTCCACTTT. Translating gives CASNPKRRIGGHNSPLHF.

Ten or more counts support this clonotype. V is TRBV19 and J is TRBJ1-5, with D tentatively TRBD1 (5 bases). The CDR3 is 15 residues long. CDR1 is LNHDA and CDR2 is SQIVND in the germline V gene (reference sequence). V was shortened by 6 bases and J by 7 bases, with 19 bases between the two germline ends. DNA for the CDR3: TGTGCCAGTAGCCCGCCCCAGGGAGCCGTGCAGCCCCAGCATTTT. It yields the protein CASSPPQGAVQPQHF.

This clonotype was recorded a few times. The chain has TRBV11-3 and TRBJ2-5; D tentatively fits TRBD1 or TRBD2 (5 bases each). The V gene lost 5 bases and the J gene lost 2 bases, with 15 bases spanning the gap. The V gene's germline CDR1 is SGHNT and CDR2 YENEEA. There are 15 residues in the CDR3. The CDR3 DNA reads TGTGCCAGCAGCCGAACCCGGGGCGCGCAAGAGACCCAGTACTTC. Translating it yields CASSRTRGAQETQYF.

About this clonotype: The germline gene is not matched at one end of the junction; a read error may be the cause. The DNA of the CDR3 is TGCGCCTGCAGCTTGAATCCAGGGGGCAACTATGGCTACACCTTC. Translated, it gives CACSLNPGGNYGYTF. This chain connects TRBV5-1 to TRBJ1-2; 8 bases match TRBD1. This CDR3 is 15 amino acids long. Germline V lookup: CDR1 SGHRS, CDR2 YFSETQ.

The sample holds many counts of this clonotype. The gene calls are TRBV6-2 or TRBV6-3 and TRBJ1-5; the D is unclear. Germline CDR1 is MNHEY and CDR2 is SVGEGT. Deletions cut 7 bases from V and 6 bases from J, with 10 bases between. This CDR3 is 12 amino acids long. CDR3 bases: TGTGCCAGCACGACGGGAAGTCAGCCCCAGCATTTT. Translating it yields CASTTGSQPQHF.

This clonotype occurred many times. This sequence joins TRBV6-1 and TRBJ2-1; no definite D call. V was pared by 6 bases and J by 5 bases, with 11 bases between. The germline V gene encodes CDR1 MNHNS and CDR2 SASEGT. The CDR3 sequence is 13 residues long. This chain's CDR3 is CASSTGPNNEQFF. The CDR3 bases are TGTGCCAGCAGCACCGGACCCAACAATGAGCAGTTCTTC.

This clonotype has at least ten counts. The V gene is TRBV5-1, the J gene TRBJ2-7, with 8 bases fitting TRBD2. Per germline, CDR1 SGHRS and CDR2 YFSETQ. The junction had 6 bases not matched to a gene; V was cut back by 3 bases and J by 4 bases. The CDR3 has 14 amino acids. The CDR3 DNA reads TGCGCCAGCAGCTGGGCACTAGCGGCGTACGAGCAGTACTTC. Translating gives CASSWALAAYEQYF.

This sequence joins TRBV30 and TRBJ1-2; 7 nucleotides align to TRBD1. The germline gives CDR1 GTSNPN, CDR2 SVGIG (reference sequence). This CDR3 is 12 amino acids long. J lost 4 bases, V lost 5 bases, and 4 bases had no gene match. CDR3 nucleotide sequence: TGTGCCTGGGGGACAGCCAGCTATGGCTACACCTTC. It translates to CAWGTASYGYTF.

There are many counts of this clonotype. The chain employs TRBV20-1 and TRBJ1-2; D is unclear. CDR3 length equals 13 residues. The germline CDR1 and CDR2 sequences are DFQATT and SNEGSKA (reference sequence). V lost 6 bases to trimming and J lost 4 bases, with 15 bases between them. The CDR3 DNA reads TGCAGTGCACTACACCGTATCCGCTATGGCTACACCTTC. Its protein is CSALHRIRYGYTF.

This clonotype was detected many times. As DNA, the CDR3 is TGTGCCAGCAGTTTATGGGGGGGCGCCTACGAGCAGTACTTC. Its protein product is CASSLWGGAYEQYF. This chain joins TRBV28 and TRBJ2-7, with D possibly called TRBD1 or TRBD2 (6 bases each). The CDR3 runs to 14 residues. V was shortened by 0 bases and J by 2 bases, with 8 bases between the two germline ends. Germline V CDR1 and CDR2: MDHEN, SYDVKM.

This clonotype was seen many times. The rearrangement uses TRBV11-1 and TRBJ2-3; the match to TRBD2 covers 11 bases. CDR1 is SGHAT, CDR2 FQDESV, per germline (reference sequence). This CDR3 is built from 15 residues. The trim removed 5 bases at V and 0 bases at J, leaving 1 base unmatched. The CDR3 coding sequence is TGTGCCAGCAGCCGACTAGCGGGGAGCACAGATACGCAGTATTTT. Its translation is CASSRLAGSTDTQYF. Variable domain in full (rest from reference TRBV11-1 and TRBJ2-3): EAEVAQSPRYKITEKSQAVAFWCDPISGHATLYWYRQILGQGPELLVQFQDESVVDDSQLPKDRFSAERLKGVDSTLKIQPAELGDSAMYLCASSRLAGSTDTQYFGPGTRLTVL.

This clonotype was counted at least ten times. The chain is built from TRBV3-1 and TRBJ2-1; the match to TRBD2 covers 15 bases. Germline V gene data show CDR1 as LGHDT and CDR2 as YNNKEL (reference sequence). CDR3 length: 17 amino acids. V gave up 4 bases and J gave up 3 bases; unmatched junction bases: 4. The CDR3 reads CASSLPGLAGGYNEQFF. The DNA for the CDR3 is TGTGCCAGCAGCCTCCCGGGACTAGCGGGAGGCTACAATGAGCAGTTCTTC.

This clonotype showed up many times. The CDR3 DNA reads as TGCGCCAGCAGCTTGAGCCGGGACCCCGCGGGCTACACCTTC. Protein: CASSLSRDPAGYTF. The gene calls are TRBV5-1 and TRBJ1-2; possibly TRBD1 for D (5 bases). Germline CDR1 is SGHRS and CDR2 is YFSETQ. V gave up 1 base and J gave up 8 bases, with 15 bases separating them. This CDR3 is 14 amino acids long.

This clonotype was seen at least ten times. J is TRBJ1-5 and V is TRBV27; the D is unclear. The germline V gene encodes CDR1 MNHEY and CDR2 SMNVEV (reference sequence). The CDR3 is made up of 14 amino acids. CDR3 protein: CVPSGDWGNQPQHF. The CDR3 region has the DNA TGTGTCCCCTCTGGGGATTGGGGCAATCAGCCCCAGCATTTT.

J is TRBJ2-1 and V is TRBV4-1; 8 nucleotides line up with TRBD1. CDR3 length: 14 amino acids. The V gene end was trimmed by 0 bases and the J gene end by 12 bases; junction bases not matched to a gene: 7. Germline V gives CDR1 MGHRA, CDR2 YSYEKL. CDR3: CASSQDVTGGGQFF. CDR3 DNA sequence: TGCGCCAGCAGCCAAGATGTAACAGGGGGTGGGCAGTTCTTC.

This clonotype occurred many times. V usage is TRBV30 and J usage is TRBJ1-5; possibly TRBD1 for D (6 bases). V lost 4 bases, J lost 4 bases, and 11 bases lay in between. Per the germline V gene, CDR1 is GTSNPN and CDR2 is SVGIG (reference sequence). The CDR3 has 13 amino acids. The CDR3 nucleotides are TGTGCCTGGACCTTAGGGGGGAATCAGCCCCAGCATTTT. Encoded protein: CAWTLGGNQPQHF.

The sample holds a few counts of this clonotype. The chain joins TRBV3-1 to TRBJ2-5, with D perhaps TRBD1 or TRBD2 (5 bases each). The CDR3 spans 13 residues. Germline CDR1 is LGHDT and CDR2 is YNNKEL (reference sequence). V gave up 8 bases and J gave up 4 bases, with 14 bases separating them. CDR3 in DNA: TGTGCCAGCGGCAGGTTGAGGGGAGAGACCCAGTACTTC. Its translation: CASGRLRGETQYF.

This clonotype was seen at least ten times. This chain connects TRBV4-2 to TRBJ1-6, with a possible D match to TRBD1 (6 bases). From germline, CDR1 is LGHNA and CDR2 YNFKEQ. This CDR3 spans 15 amino acids. Deletions cut 0 bases from V and 10 bases from J, with 13 bases between. As DNA, the CDR3 is TGTGCCAGCAGCCAAGAAAGGGGGGTTTGGTCACCCCTCCACTTT. This codes for CASSQERGVWSPLHF.

In this sample, this clonotype turned up many times. The rearrangement links TRBV20-1 to TRBJ2-5; D is possibly TRBD1 or TRBD2 (5 bases each). The CDR3 covers 13 residues. V gave up 3 bases and J gave up 2 bases, with 10 bases separating them. The V gene's germline CDR1 is DFQATT and CDR2 SNEGSKA (reference sequence). CDR3 sequence (DNA): TGCAGTGCTAGCGGGACGGCGCAAGAGACCCAGTACTTC. Translating it yields CSASGTAQETQYF.

This clonotype has just a few counts. The J gene is TRBJ2-7, the V gene TRBV5-1; a possible D gene is TRBD1 (6 bases). The CDR3 loop spans 13 amino acids. Germline-derived CDR1 and CDR2 are SGHRS and YFSETQ. V was shortened by 5 bases and J by 4 bases, with 13 bases between the two germline ends. The CDR3 DNA follows: TGCGCCAGCAGTTACAGGGTGGAGTACGAGCAGTACTTC. It specifies CASSYRVEYEQYF.

The chain uses TRBV6-6 and TRBJ1-2; 7 nucleotides agree with TRBD1. The CDR3 runs 17 residues. In germline, CDR1 is MNHNY, CDR2 SVGAGI (reference sequence). V shed 1 base and J 3 bases; nucleotides not matched to a gene: 11. The CDR3, as DNA: TGTGCCAGCAGTTACTTGCCCGGGACAGCAGTCGACTATGGCTACACCTTC. This encodes CASSYLPGTAVDYGYTF.

The gene calls are TRBV4-1 and TRBJ2-5; tentatively, D is TRBD1 or TRBD2 (7 bases each). CDR1 and CDR2 from the germline V gene are MGHRA and YSYEKL. There are 15 residues in the CDR3. Trimming took off 2 bases at V and 7 bases at J, with 17 bases between the two ends. CDR3 sequence reads: CASSQPWEGAGTQYF. Here the CDR3 DNA reads TGCGCCAGCAGCCAACCATGGGAGGGGGCGGGGACCCAGTACTTC.

V and J are TRBV28 and TRBJ2-5; 9 bases line up with TRBD1. Germline V gene sequence: CDR1 MDHEN, CDR2 SYDVKM. J was trimmed by 5 bases and V by 6 bases; bases with no gene match: 13. This CDR3 is built from 16 residues. As DNA, the CDR3 is TGTGCCAGCAGCTGGACAGGGGCCGGGGGATCCGAGACCCAGTACTTC. Amino acids: CASSWTGAGGSETQYF.

This clonotype was observed at least ten times. The chain employs TRBV28 and TRBJ2-1; 8 positions agree with TRBD2. Trimming took 8 bases from V and 3 from J; bases not matched to a gene: 6. This CDR3 comprises 14 residues. Germline loops: CDR1 MDHEN, CDR2 SYDVKM. DNA of the CDR3: TGTGCCAGCTCCGTAGCGGGGAGCTACAATGAGCAGTTCTTC. Translation gives CASSVAGSYNEQFF.

The chain joins TRBV7-2 to TRBJ2-7; D not resolved. From germline, CDR1 is SGHTA and CDR2 FQGNSA. The CDR3 consists of 13 residues. Deletions cut 3 bases from V and 3 bases from J, with 9 bases between. The chain's CDR3 is CASSFPQNYEQYF. CDR3 nucleotide sequence: TGTGCCAGCAGCTTCCCTCAGAACTACGAGCAGTACTTC.

This clonotype appeared many times. The chain couples TRBV20-1 to TRBJ1-2, with 11 bases matching TRBD1. This CDR3 is 14 amino acids long. Germline trimming cut 5 bases from V and 8 bases from J; bases unmatched to any gene: 10. Germline-derived CDR1 and CDR2 are DFQATT and SNEGSKA (reference sequence). CDR3 sequence (DNA): TGCAGTGCTCGCGGACAGGGGGCAGCCGGGGGCTACACCTTC. Protein: CSARGQGAAGGYTF.

This clonotype appeared many times. The chain has TRBV11-2 and TRBJ2-7, with D perhaps matching TRBD1 (6 bases). Deletions cut 3 bases from V and 0 bases from J, with 15 bases between. CDR3 length: 16 amino acids. In germline, CDR1 is SGHAT, CDR2 FQNNGV. As DNA, the CDR3 is TGTGCCAGCAGCTTGCTCAGGGGCTGGCCCTCCTACGAGCAGTACTTC. Translation: CASSLLRGWPSYEQYF.